Sequencing of this TCR beta chain was carried out in a study of human thymus T cells. During surgery, about 0.5-1 mL peripheral blood was drawn from four of eight donors. Only in-frame clones appear in the TCRdb table, and some are missing; sequencing was by immunoSEQ multiplex PCR. The sample carries around 45,000 clones, over 90% recorded once. The clonotype was recovered from a girl less than two years old with a congenital heart defect but otherwise immunologically healthy. Sequencing was done on a sample of blood.

The CDR3 region has the DNA TGTGCCAGCAGTAGGCCAGGGACAGGCTATGGCTACACCTTC. Amino acids: CASSRPGTGYGYTF. J is TRBJ1-2 and V is TRBV6-5; 8 nucleotides align to TRBD1. The CDR3 is 14 amino acids. Germline values: CDR1 MNHEY, CDR2 SVGAGI. V trimming: 5 bases; J trimming: 4 bases; junction bases outside the gene matches: 6.